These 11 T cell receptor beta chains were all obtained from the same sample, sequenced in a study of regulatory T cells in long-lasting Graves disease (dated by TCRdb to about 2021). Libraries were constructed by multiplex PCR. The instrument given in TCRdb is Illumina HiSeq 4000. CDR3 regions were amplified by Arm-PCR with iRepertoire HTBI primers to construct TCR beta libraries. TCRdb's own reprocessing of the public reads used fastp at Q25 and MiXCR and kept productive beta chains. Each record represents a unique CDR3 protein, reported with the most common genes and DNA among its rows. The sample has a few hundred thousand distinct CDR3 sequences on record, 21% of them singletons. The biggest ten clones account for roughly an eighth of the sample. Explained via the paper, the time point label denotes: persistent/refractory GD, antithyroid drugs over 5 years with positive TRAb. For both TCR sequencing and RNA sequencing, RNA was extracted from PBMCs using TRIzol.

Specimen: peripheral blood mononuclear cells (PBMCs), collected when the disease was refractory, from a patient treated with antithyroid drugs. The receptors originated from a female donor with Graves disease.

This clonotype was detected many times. In DNA form, the CDR3 reads TGTGCCAGCAGTTACCCTAGCGGGACGAACACCGGGGAGCTGTTTTTT. This sequence encodes CASSYPSGTNTGELFF. The rearrangement links TRBV6-5 to TRBJ2-2, with TRBD2 matching 9 bases. This CDR3 comprises 16 residues. Germline values: CDR1 MNHEY, CDR2 SVGAGI. V gave up 2 bases and J gave up 0 bases; unmatched junction bases: 1.

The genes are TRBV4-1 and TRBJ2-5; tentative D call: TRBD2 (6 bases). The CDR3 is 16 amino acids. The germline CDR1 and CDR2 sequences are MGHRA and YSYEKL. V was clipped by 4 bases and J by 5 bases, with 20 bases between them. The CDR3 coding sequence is TGCGCCAGCAGCCTTCTAGCGAGCTATGAAGGGGAGACCCAGTACTTC. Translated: CASSLLASYEGETQYF.

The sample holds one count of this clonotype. CDR3 nucleotide sequence: TGTGCCAGCAGTGACCGGACCTGGGGTGAGCAGTTCTTC. Its protein product is CASSDRTWGEQFF. J is TRBJ2-1 and V is TRBV6-1, with D hard to call. The germline V gene encodes CDR1 MNHNS and CDR2 SASEGT. The length of the CDR3 is 13 residues. The V gene lost 3 bases and the J gene lost 9 bases, with 12 bases spanning the gap.

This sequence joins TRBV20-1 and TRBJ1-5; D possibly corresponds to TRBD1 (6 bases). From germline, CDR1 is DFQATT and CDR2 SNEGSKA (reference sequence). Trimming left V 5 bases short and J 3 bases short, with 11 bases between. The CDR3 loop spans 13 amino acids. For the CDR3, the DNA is TGCAGTGCTCAAGACAGGATCAATCAGCCCCAGCATTTT. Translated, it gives CSAQDRINQPQHF.

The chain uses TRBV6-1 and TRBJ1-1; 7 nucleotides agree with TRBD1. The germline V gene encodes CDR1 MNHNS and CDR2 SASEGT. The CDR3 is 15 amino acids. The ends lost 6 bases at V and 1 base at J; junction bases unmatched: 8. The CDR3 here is CASSPITGENTEAFF. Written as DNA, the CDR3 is TGTGCCAGCAGCCCAATTACAGGGGAGAACACTGAAGCTTTCTTT.

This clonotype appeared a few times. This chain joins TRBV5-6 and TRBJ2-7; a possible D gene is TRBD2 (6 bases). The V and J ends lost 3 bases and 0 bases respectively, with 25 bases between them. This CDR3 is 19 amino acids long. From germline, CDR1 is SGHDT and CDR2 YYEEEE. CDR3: CASSSGVAELLANSYEQYF. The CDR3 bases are TGTGCCAGCAGCTCCGGCGTAGCGGAACTCCTAGCAAACTCCTACGAGCAGTACTTC.

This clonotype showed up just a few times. CDR3 amino acids: CASSVRKRTDTQYF. CDR3 sequence (DNA): TGTGCCAGCAGTGTGCGGAAACGCACAGATACGCAGTATTTT. The chain links TRBV2 to TRBJ2-3; D is unresolved. The V end was cut by 4 bases, the J end by 1 base, with 9 bases between. Germline values: CDR1 SNHLY, CDR2 FYNNEI. This CDR3 is built from 14 residues.

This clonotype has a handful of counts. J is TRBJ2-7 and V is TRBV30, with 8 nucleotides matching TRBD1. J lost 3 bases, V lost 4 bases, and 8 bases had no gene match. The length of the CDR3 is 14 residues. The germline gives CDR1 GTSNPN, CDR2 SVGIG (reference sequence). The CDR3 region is CAWTRVDRGYEQYF. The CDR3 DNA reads TGTGCCTGGACTCGCGTAGACAGGGGCTACGAGCAGTACTTC.

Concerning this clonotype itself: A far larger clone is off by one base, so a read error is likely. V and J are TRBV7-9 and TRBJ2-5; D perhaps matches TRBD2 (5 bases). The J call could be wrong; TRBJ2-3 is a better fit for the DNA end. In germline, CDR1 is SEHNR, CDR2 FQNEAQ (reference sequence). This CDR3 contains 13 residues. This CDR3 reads CANSLGSADTQYF. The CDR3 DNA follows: TGTGCCAACAGCTTAGGTAGCGCAGATACGCAGTATTTT.

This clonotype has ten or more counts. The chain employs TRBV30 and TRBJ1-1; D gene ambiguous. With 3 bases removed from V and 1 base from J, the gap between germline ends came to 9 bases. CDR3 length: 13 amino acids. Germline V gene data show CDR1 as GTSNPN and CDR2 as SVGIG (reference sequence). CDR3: CAWRTSENTEAFF. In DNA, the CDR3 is TGTGCCTGGAGAACATCGGAGAACACTGAAGCTTTCTTT.

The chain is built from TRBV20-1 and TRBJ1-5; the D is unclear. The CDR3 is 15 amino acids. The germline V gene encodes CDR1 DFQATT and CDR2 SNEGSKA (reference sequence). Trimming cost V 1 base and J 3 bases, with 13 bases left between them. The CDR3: CSARVAAVTNQPQHF. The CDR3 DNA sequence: TGCAGTGCTAGAGTAGCGGCAGTCACCAATCAGCCCCAGCATTTT.